The following is a TCR beta chain sequence with its context. The CDR3 is made up of 14 amino acids. The V end was cut by 4 bases, the J end by 8 bases, with 17 bases between. From germline, CDR1 is SNHLY and CDR2 FYNNEI. This record belongs to a study of cytomegalovirus exposure and HLA in healthy donors. The PCR made use of 60 Vbeta and 13 Jbeta primers. Assay: immunoSEQ multiplex PCR; the TCRdb copy retains only in-frame clones and omits some. Of about 150,000 clones in the sample, around 84% are singletons; the top ten hold less than 2%. Sequencing input: PBMCs. The sequence derives from a man between 18 and 29 years old in good health and CMV-seronegative. The chain has TRBV2 and TRBJ1-2; D is perhaps TRBD1 (5 bases). The CDR3 coding sequence is TGTGCCAGCAGTGGACGACAGCCCAGAGGCGGCTACACCTTC. Protein: CASSGRQPRGGYTF.